The 31 T cell receptor beta chains listed next were all sequenced from one sample in a study of blood T cells in healthy people across ages. PCR was performed a second time for roughly 6 to 12 cycles using a sample-barcoded 5' primer and a J-beta primer mix. MiXCR, run by TCRdb on the 5' RACE reads, gives a single entry per CDR3 protein. Altogether more than 650,000 distinct CDR3 sequences are present, approximately 55% being singletons, with the ten largest covering roughly 40%. The sample taken for sequencing was blood. The origin of the receptors is a man at least 80 years old in good health.

V and J are TRBV11-1 and TRBJ1-4; possible D gene TRBD1, 5 bases. From germline, CDR1 is SGHAT and CDR2 FQDESV (reference sequence). This CDR3 contains 16 residues. Trimming took off 3 bases at V and 4 bases at J, with 15 bases between the two ends. The CDR3 sequence: CASSFGTASYNEKLFF. The CDR3 DNA reads TGTGCCAGCAGCTTCGGGACGGCCTCTTATAATGAAAAACTGTTTTTT. The full variable domain, in which reference TRBV11-1 and TRBJ1-4 provide the parts outside the CDR3, is EAEVAQSPRYKITEKSQAVAFWCDPISGHATLYWYRQILGQGPELLVQFQDESVVDDSQLPKDRFSAERLKGVDSTLKIQPAELGDSAMYLCASSFGTASYNEKLFFGSGTQLSVL.

J is TRBJ2-1 and V is TRBV20-1, with 7 bases lining up with TRBD2. Germline CDR1 DFQATT, CDR2 SNEGSKA (reference sequence). This CDR3 spans 14 amino acids. V dropped 6 bases and J dropped 0; count of bases not matched to a gene: 5. CDR3 residues: CSAQSGDSYNEQFF. The CDR3 region has the DNA TGCAGTGCCCAGAGCGGGGACTCCTACAATGAGCAGTTCTTC.

This clonotype was picked up one time. The chain couples TRBV3-1 to TRBJ2-1; 11 bases match TRBD2. The DNA matches TRBJ2-7 better at its end, which makes the J call doubtful. Germline-derived CDR1 and CDR2 are LGHDT and YNNKEL (reference sequence). This CDR3 has 17 residues. This chain's CDR3 is CASSQRHGTSGYNEQYF. DNA of the CDR3: TGTGCCAGCAGCCAACGGCACGGGACTAGCGGCTACAATGAGCAGTACTTC.

There are a few counts of this clonotype. The DNA for the CDR3 is TGTGCCAGCAGTCATTATTCTAGGGGCAGGGGCTTCGAGCAGTACTTC. Its translation: CASSHYSRGRGFEQYF. J is TRBJ2-5 and V is TRBV28, with a weak D call TRBD1 (6 bases). The J call may be in error: the DNA end matches TRBJ2-7 better. This CDR3 spans 16 amino acids. Per germline, CDR1 MDHEN and CDR2 SYDVKM.

The sample holds a few counts of this clonotype. This chain connects TRBV7-2 to TRBJ1-2, with D tentatively TRBD1 (6 bases). V lost 5 bases, J lost 7 bases, and 20 bases lay in between. The CDR3 extends over 15 amino acids. Germline CDR1 SGHTA, CDR2 FQGNSA. CDR3 DNA sequence: TGTGCCAGCAGCGGACAGATAGGCGGGGTGGGTGGCTACACCTTC. Its protein is CASSGQIGGVGGYTF. Looking up the rest from reference TRBV7-2 and TRBJ1-2 gives the full variable domain: GAGVSQSPSNKVTEKGKDVELRCDPISGHTALYWYRQSLGQGLEFLIYFQGNSAPDKSGLPSDRFSAERTGGSVSTLTIQRTQQEDSAVYLCASSGQIGGVGGYTFGSGTRLTVV.

This clonotype appeared a few times. The genes are TRBV20-1 and TRBJ1-4; unclear D gene. The V gene's germline CDR1 is DFQATT and CDR2 SNEGSKA (reference sequence). The CDR3 consists of 13 residues. The germline V and J ends were trimmed by 0 bases and 8 bases, with 10 bases remaining between them. CDR3 amino acids: CSARDLGREKLFF. The CDR3 DNA reads TGCAGTGCTAGAGATCTAGGACGGGAAAAACTGTTTTTT.

The chain carries TRBV7-6 and TRBJ1-5; possible D gene TRBD1, 5 bases. V was cut by 1 base and J by 0 bases, with 13 bases left in between. Germline CDR1 reads SGHVS; CDR2 reads FNYEAQ. CDR3 size: 17 residues. The CDR3 region is CASSLVSQGNSNQPQHF. CDR3 nucleotide sequence: TGTGCCAGCAGCTTAGTGTCGCAGGGTAATAGCAATCAGCCCCAGCATTTT.

This chain's CDR3 is CASSLVVFQETQYF. In DNA form, the CDR3 reads TGTGCCAGCAGCTTAGTGGTCTTCCAAGAGACCCAGTACTTC. This chain connects TRBV7-6 to TRBJ2-5; no definite D call. Trimming left V 1 base short and J 1 base short, with 7 bases between. The CDR3 is made up of 14 amino acids. In germline, CDR1 is SGHVS, CDR2 FNYEAQ. The variable domain in full, with the rest retrieved from reference TRBV7-6 and TRBJ2-5, is GAGVSQSPRYKVTKRGQDVALRCDPISGHVSLYWYRQALGQGPEFLTYFNYEAQQDKSGLPNDRFSAERPEGSISTLTIQRTEQRDSAMYRCASSLVVFQETQYFGPGTRLLVL.

The chain has TRBV20-1 and TRBJ2-3, with D uncertain. The germline CDR1 and CDR2 sequences are DFQATT and SNEGSKA (reference sequence). Trimming took 1 base from V and 2 from J, leaving 7 bases between them. The CDR3 is 13 amino acids. The CDR3 loop is CSARGHPTDTQYF. The DNA of the CDR3 is TGCAGTGCTAGAGGCCATCCCACAGATACGCAGTATTTT.

This clonotype was observed a few times. The CDR3 region is CASSRRVSSPYEQYF. For the CDR3, the DNA is TGTGCCAGCAGCAGGAGGGTCAGCTCTCCCTACGAGCAGTACTTC. V usage is TRBV27 and J usage is TRBJ2-7, with D perhaps matching TRBD2 (6 bases). The V end lost 6 bases, the J end lost 2 bases, and 17 bases lay between the germline ends. Germline V CDR1 and CDR2: MNHEY, SMNVEV (reference sequence). The CDR3 contains 15 residues.

V gene TRBV6-1 combines with J gene TRBJ2-2; 11 nucleotides line up with TRBD2. Germline trimming cut 5 bases from V and 3 bases from J; bases unmatched to any gene: 8. Germline values: CDR1 MNHNS, CDR2 SASEGT. This CDR3 spans 17 amino acids. CDR3 protein: CASSPRLAGSYTGELFF. The DNA of the CDR3 is TGTGCCAGCAGTCCGCGACTAGCGGGATCGTACACCGGGGAGCTGTTTTTT.

The chain carries TRBV5-1 and TRBJ2-4; the match to TRBD1 covers 7 bases. Trimming removed 0 bases from V and 7 bases from J; junction bases left unmatched: 4. This CDR3 is built from 14 residues. CDR1 is SGHRS, CDR2 YFSETQ, per germline. The CDR3 is CASSLVLGGNIQYF. Written as DNA, the CDR3 is TGCGCCAGCAGCTTGGTGCTAGGGGGCAACATTCAGTACTTC.

In this sample, this clonotype turned up a few times. The junction departs from germline at one end; a sequencing error may be responsible. The chain uses TRBV12-3 or TRBV12-4 and TRBJ2-3; TRBD2 matches at 15 bases. CDR3 length equals 18 residues. CDR3 loop: CASSFGGLAGGPTDTQYF. The CDR3 coding sequence is TGTGCCAGCAGTTTTGGAGGACTAGCGGGAGGGCCCACAGATACCCAGTATTTT.

The gene calls are TRBV2 and TRBJ1-1, with D maybe TRBD1 (5 bases). The germline CDR1 and CDR2 sequences are SNHLY and FYNNEI. The CDR3 sequence is 13 residues long. V lost 8 bases to trimming and J lost 4 bases, with 14 bases between them. The CDR3 DNA is TGTGCCAGCGGGACCTCTTTGGGCACTGAAGCTTTCTTT. Encoded protein: CASGTSLGTEAFF.

This clonotype was seen once. In DNA form, the CDR3 reads TGTGCCAGCAGCCCTGGCGCAGGACTAGCGGTCGACGAGCAGTACTTC. The encoded protein is CASSPGAGLAVDEQYF. The genes are TRBV3-1 and TRBJ2-7, with TRBD2 matching 10 bases. CDR3 length: 16 amino acids. The germline CDR1 and CDR2 sequences are LGHDT and YNNKEL (reference sequence). The J segment lost 5 bases and the V segment lost 4 bases, leaving 11 bases of the junction unmatched.

This chain links TRBV10-3 with TRBJ2-3, with TRBD2 matching 8 bases. Per germline, CDR1 ENHRY and CDR2 SYGVKD. This CDR3 comprises 16 residues. Trimming took 3 bases from V and 4 from J; bases not matched to a gene: 9. Here the CDR3 reads CAISDKSGSLADTQYF. The CDR3 DNA sequence: TGTGCCATCAGTGACAAGAGCGGGAGTTTGGCAGATACGCAGTATTTT.

To note about this clonotype: Given a much more abundant clone one base away, this may be a read error. The chain is built from TRBV6-2 or TRBV6-3 and TRBJ2-2, with a weak D call TRBD2 (7 bases). This CDR3 is built from 14 residues. The V end was cut by 5 bases, the J end by 5 bases, with 12 bases between. Per germline, CDR1 MNHEY and CDR2 SVGEGT. DNA for the CDR3: TGTGCCAGCAGTGGGGGGGCCCTTACCGGGGAGCTGTTTTTT. It is translated as CASSGGALTGELFF.

The V gene is TRBV12-3 or TRBV12-4, the J gene TRBJ2-1, with a possible D match to TRBD2 (6 bases). The CDR3 is 12 residues long. The ends were cut back, 5 bases at V and 8 bases at J, with 10 bases in the middle. The CDR3: CASSLREYEQFF. Here the CDR3 DNA reads TGTGCCAGCAGTCTCCGGGAGTATGAGCAGTTCTTC.

The chain recombines TRBV24-1 with TRBJ2-1, with 8 nucleotides matching TRBD2. Germline CDR1 KGHDR, CDR2 SFDVKD. V lost 4 bases to trimming and J lost 4 bases; unmatched junction nucleotides: 8. This CDR3 is 16 amino acids long. The DNA of the CDR3 is TGTGCCACCAGTGACCCCCCTAGCGGGCGTTACAATGAGCAGTTCTTC. Its protein product is CATSDPPSGRYNEQFF.

The chain is built from TRBV5-1 and TRBJ1-1, with D possibly matching TRBD1 (5 bases). Trimming took 4 bases from V and 4 from J, leaving 14 bases between them. This CDR3 has 14 residues. The V gene's germline CDR1 is SGHRS and CDR2 YFSETQ. CDR3 DNA sequence: TGCGCCAGCAGCCAGGGACGGGTTGGCACTGAAGCTTTCTTT. Translated, it gives CASSQGRVGTEAFF.

CDR3 DNA sequence: TGTGCCAGCAGCTCAGCCTTTAGTCCGGATGAGCAGTTCTTC. It is translated as CASSSAFSPDEQFF. The chain couples TRBV7-3 to TRBJ2-1; unclear D gene. The CDR3 runs 14 residues. Trimming pared 4 bases from V and 8 bases from J, leaving 15 bases between. Per germline, CDR1 SGHTA and CDR2 FQGTGA.

This sequence joins TRBV5-6 and TRBJ2-1; D possibly corresponds to TRBD1 (6 bases). Germline-derived CDR1 and CDR2 are SGHDT and YYEEEE. The CDR3 is made up of 12 amino acids. V shed 5 bases and J shed 7 bases, with 10 bases lying between them. The CDR3 nucleotides are TGTGCCAGCAGGGATCAGGGGAATGAGCAGTTCTTC. Encoded protein: CASRDQGNEQFF.

V is TRBV5-1 and J is TRBJ2-7; D may be TRBD2 (5 bases). V lost 1 base to trimming and J lost 2 bases, with 10 bases between them. Germline lookup yields CDR1 SGHRS and CDR2 YFSETQ. This CDR3 is built from 14 residues. The CDR3 sequence is CASSLRADTYEQYF. The CDR3 DNA is TGCGCCAGCAGCTTGAGAGCGGATACCTACGAGCAGTACTTC.

This clonotype was counted only a few times. V and J are TRBV11-3 and TRBJ2-7, with TRBD2 matching 13 bases. The assigned J gene may be wrong: the sequence end matches TRBJ2-5 better. Germline CDR1 reads SGHNT; CDR2 reads YENEEA. The CDR3 extends over 16 amino acids. This CDR3 reads CASSFWTSGSRETQYF. The CDR3 nucleotides read TGTGCCAGCAGCTTCTGGACTAGCGGGAGTCGAGAGACCCAGTACTTC.

V usage is TRBV7-9 and J usage is TRBJ2-7; TRBD1 or TRBD2 may be the D gene (6 bases each). The V gene lost 5 bases and the J gene lost 1 base, with 15 bases spanning the gap. Germline V gene lookup returns CDR1 SEHNR and CDR2 FQNEAQ (reference sequence). The CDR3 totals 15 residues. The CDR3 is CASSPPRGLSYEQYF. Here the CDR3 DNA reads TGTGCCAGCAGCCCCCCTCGGGGGCTGTCCTACGAGCAGTACTTC.

The chain carries TRBV27 and TRBJ2-1; either TRBD1 or TRBD2 may fit D (5 bases each). Trimming took 3 bases from V and 3 from J, leaving 9 bases between them. CDR3 length: 14 residues. From germline, CDR1 is MNHEY and CDR2 SMNVEV (reference sequence). In DNA, the CDR3 is TGTGCCAGCAGTTTGAGGGGTTACTACAATGAGCAGTTCTTC. Translating it yields CASSLRGYYNEQFF.

This clonotype was counted at least ten times. The chain employs TRBV7-3 and TRBJ2-6; no clear D. CDR1 SGHTA and CDR2 FQGTGA come from the germline V gene. V was shortened by 1 base and J by 4 bases, with 8 bases between the two germline ends. The CDR3 has 15 amino acids. The CDR3 coding sequence is TGTGCCAGCAGCTTAAGCCCTTCGGGGGCCAACGTCCTGACTTTC. Protein product: CASSLSPSGANVLTF.

The chain carries TRBV6-1 and TRBJ2-7, with D possibly TRBD2 on 6 matching bases. Trimming took 1 base from V and 0 from J, leaving 10 bases between them. The CDR3 extends over 15 amino acids. Germline CDR1 MNHNS, CDR2 SASEGT. The CDR3 loop reads CASSEVAGSSYEQYF. CDR3 nucleotides: TGTGCCAGCAGTGAAGTTGCGGGGAGCTCCTACGAGCAGTACTTC.

This chain connects TRBV6-2 or TRBV6-3 to TRBJ2-3, with 15 bases fitting TRBD2. The CDR3 has 17 residues. V dropped 7 bases and J dropped 14; count of bases not matched to a gene: 19. CDR1 is MNHEY, CDR2 SVGEGT, per germline. The chain's CDR3 is CASTHPGTSGRNRYAYF. CDR3 nucleotide sequence: TGTGCCAGCACCCACCCCGGGACTAGCGGGAGGAACAGATACGCGTATTTT.

The CDR3 coding sequence is TGTGCCAGCTCACCGGGGGGTTTGACTGAAGCTTTCTTT. Translation: CASSPGGLTEAFF. The chain employs TRBV18 and TRBJ1-1, with D possibly TRBD1 on 5 matching bases. The germline V and J ends were trimmed by 3 bases and 5 bases, with 10 bases remaining between them. CDR1 is KGHSH and CDR2 is LQKENI in the germline V gene. This CDR3 contains 13 residues.

This clonotype was detected a few times. This chain joins TRBV12-3 or TRBV12-4 and TRBJ2-7; no clear D gene. The ends were cut back, 5 bases at V and 1 base at J, with 12 bases in the middle. This CDR3 has 14 residues. The CDR3 loop is CASSQPTGSYEQYF. The CDR3 nucleotides read TGTGCCAGCAGTCAACCGACGGGTTCCTACGAGCAGTACTTC.